This T cell receptor (beta chain) was observed in a study of CD8+ T cells in alopecia areata listed by TCRdb under 2018. About the study as a whole: Treated patients were enrolled in an open-label pilot trial of oral tofacitinib at 5 to 10 mg twice daily for moderate-to-severe alopecia areata. Patients received tofacitinib for 6 to 18 months and were then followed off drug for 6 months to check for delayed response and recurrence. In treated patients, disease severity was measured using the SALT score, which gives the percentage of scalp surface area affected. The study used high-throughput TCRbeta sequencing to examine T cell clonal expansion in alopecia areata, in both the C3H/HeJ mouse model and human patients. Scalp tissue and sorted CD4+ and CD8+ peripheral blood T cells from patchy and totalis/universalis alopecia areata patients and from healthy controls were covered by human TCRbeta sequencing. Tofacitinib-treated patients had biopsies at baseline and at 4 and 24 weeks of treatment, with a later scalp biopsy in several patients. Clonality in the scalp was compared among normal scalp (n=4), patchy alopecia areata scalp (n=8), and alopecia totalis/universalis scalp (n=8). The RNA source kit depended on sample type: the PAXgene miRNA kit for fixed scalp, the miRNeasy kit for PBMCs, and the RNeasy kit for mouse skin. Amplification of TCRbeta CDR3 regions was done by immunoSEQ multiplex PCR using 35 Vbeta forward primers and 13 Jbeta reverse primers. What the authors observed across the whole study: Unlike mouse skin, where gammadelta T cells dominate, normal human skin contains resident alphabeta T cells that get sequenced too, which complicates analysis of the scalp TCR repertoire. Compared with mice, TCR sequences shared between patients were less clear, possibly partly because of HLA diversity across the patient population. Tofacitinib significantly decreased scalp clonality and the number of expanded CD8+ clones among the top 100 scalp clones. The treated cohort was small, with a single nonresponder, so links between baseline CD8+ expansion and response need larger studies. Many expanded lesional clones persisted in scalp and blood during tofacitinib treatment, which may partly explain relapse after stopping treatment. Compared with normal scalp, lesional scalp had higher clonality and more expanded CD8+ clones, particularly in alopecia totalis/universalis, a pattern that suggests antigenic drive.

Libraries were prepared through the immunoSEQ multiplex PCR assay. RNA was extracted from all samples and reverse transcribed into cDNA, which served as template for TCR sequencing. First-strand cDNA was synthesized using SuperScript III with a 2:1 mix of oligo-dT and random hexamers. Amplification bias was assessed with a synthetic immune receptor repertoire, and residual bias was removed computationally. The study's own analysis went as follows. Raw reads were preprocessed to remove errors, and CDR3 was defined according to IMGT conventions as the region from the conserved cysteine to phenylalanine. Clonality was computed as 1 minus the Shannon entropy, with the entropy normalized by log2 of the number of productive unique TCRs. Whether each scalp clone was CD4 or CD8 was inferred by checking scalp TCRbeta sequences against the CD4 and CD8 repertoires from sorted blood. The source is immuneACCESS, and TCRdb retained only in-frame sequences with V and J called. Part of the clones is not carried over; for the studies checked, unresolved V genes explain less than half of this, and the remainder is unexplained. The V and J calls and the clone size are those of that table, but D and trimming were determined from the DNA. The sample has 95,000 to 110,000 clones on record, 65% to 85% of them singletons. 20% to 25% of the sample lies in the top ten.

The germline V and J ends show losses of 0 bases and 4 bases respectively, and no gene match explains 2 bases of the junction. The CDR3 contains 13 residues, cysteine and phenylalanine counted. Of all the DNA, just the CDR3 is kept, 39 bases in frame from base 1. CDR1 GTSNPN and CDR2 SVGIG are derived from the germline V gene (reference sequence). In light of the paper, this sample's time point label describes: 24 weeks on oral tofacitinib. According to the study, the label for this sample's treatment or condition signals: oral pan-JAK inhibitor, 5-10 mg twice daily. Lesional scalp punch biopsies and peripheral blood were obtained from alopecia areata patients. PBMCs were isolated by density centrifugation and stained for CD3, CD4 and CD8, after which CD4+ and CD8+ T cells were sorted on a FACSAria. In regard to this clone: Its antigen is still unknown. It has no much larger one-base neighbor in the sample; base qualities were not kept.

The origin of this receptor is a human donor with alopecia areata. Sequences were derived from CD8+ T cells sorted from blood, sampled at week 24, from a patient treated with tofacitinib. Recombination joined TRBV30 with TRBJ2-5; 7 nucleotides in the junction match TRBD1. CDR3 loop: CAWSVAGGETQYF. The nucleotide sequence is TGTGCCTGGAGTGTAGCAGGGGGAGAGACCCAGTACTTC.